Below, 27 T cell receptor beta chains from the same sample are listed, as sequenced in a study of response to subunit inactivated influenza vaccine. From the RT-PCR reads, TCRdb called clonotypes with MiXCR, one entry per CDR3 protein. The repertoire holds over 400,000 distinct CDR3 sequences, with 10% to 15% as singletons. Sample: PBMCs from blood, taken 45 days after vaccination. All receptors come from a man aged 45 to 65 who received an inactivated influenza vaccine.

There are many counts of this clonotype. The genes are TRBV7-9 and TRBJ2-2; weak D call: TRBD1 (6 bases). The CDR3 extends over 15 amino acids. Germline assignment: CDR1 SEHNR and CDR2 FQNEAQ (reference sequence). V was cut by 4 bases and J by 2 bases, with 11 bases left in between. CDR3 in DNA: TGTGCCAGCAGCTACGGGACAAGAAACACCGGGGAGCTGTTTTTT. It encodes CASSYGTRNTGELFF.

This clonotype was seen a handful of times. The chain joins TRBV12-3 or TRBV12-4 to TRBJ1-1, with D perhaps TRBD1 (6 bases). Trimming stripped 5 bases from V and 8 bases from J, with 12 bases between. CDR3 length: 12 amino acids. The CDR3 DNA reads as TGTGCCAGCAGTCTAGGGACATTGGAAGCTTTCTTT. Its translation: CASSLGTLEAFF.

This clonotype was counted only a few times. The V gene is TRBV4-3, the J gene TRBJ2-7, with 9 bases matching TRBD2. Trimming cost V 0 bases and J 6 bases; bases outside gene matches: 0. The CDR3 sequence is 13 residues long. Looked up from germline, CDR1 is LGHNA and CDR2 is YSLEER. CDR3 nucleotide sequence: TGCGCCAGCAGCCAAGAGACTAGCGGCGAGCAGTACTTC. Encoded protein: CASSQETSGEQYF.

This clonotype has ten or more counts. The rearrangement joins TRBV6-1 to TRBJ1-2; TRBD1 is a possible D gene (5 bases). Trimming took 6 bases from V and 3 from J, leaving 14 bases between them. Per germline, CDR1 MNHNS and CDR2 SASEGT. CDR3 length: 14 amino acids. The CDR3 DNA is TGTGCCAGCAGATTGGGGGGGTACGACTATGGCTACACCTTC. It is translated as CASRLGGYDYGYTF.

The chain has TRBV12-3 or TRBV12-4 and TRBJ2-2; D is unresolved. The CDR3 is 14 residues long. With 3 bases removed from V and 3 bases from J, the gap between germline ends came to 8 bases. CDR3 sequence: CASSFSRHTGELFF. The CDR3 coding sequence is TGTGCCAGCAGTTTTAGCCGACACACCGGGGAGCTGTTTTTT.

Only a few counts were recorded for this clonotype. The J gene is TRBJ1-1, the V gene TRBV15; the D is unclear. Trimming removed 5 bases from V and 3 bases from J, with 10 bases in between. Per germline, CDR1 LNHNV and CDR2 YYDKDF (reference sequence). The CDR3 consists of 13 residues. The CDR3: CATSDRWYTEAFF. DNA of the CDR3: TGTGCCACCAGCGACCGGTGGTACACTGAAGCTTTCTTT.

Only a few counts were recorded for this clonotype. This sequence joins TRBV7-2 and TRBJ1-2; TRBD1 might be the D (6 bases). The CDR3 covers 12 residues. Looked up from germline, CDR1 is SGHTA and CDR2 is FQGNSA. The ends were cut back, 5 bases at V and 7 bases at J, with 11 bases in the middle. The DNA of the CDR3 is TGTGCCAGCAGCGGGGACATAAGTGGCTACACCTTC. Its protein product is CASSGDISGYTF.

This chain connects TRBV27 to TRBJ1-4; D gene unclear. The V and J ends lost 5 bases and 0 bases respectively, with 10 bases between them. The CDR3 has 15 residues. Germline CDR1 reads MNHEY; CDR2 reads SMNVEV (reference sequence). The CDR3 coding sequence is TGTGCCAGCAGTGGATACGGAGCAACTAATGAAAAACTGTTTTTT. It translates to CASSGYGATNEKLFF.

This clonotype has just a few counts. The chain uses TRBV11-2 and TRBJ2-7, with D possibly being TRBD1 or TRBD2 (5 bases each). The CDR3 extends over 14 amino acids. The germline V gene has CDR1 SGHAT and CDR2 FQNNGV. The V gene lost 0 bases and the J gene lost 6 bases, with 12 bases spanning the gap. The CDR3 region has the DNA TGTGCCAGCAGCTTAGATTGGGGGAGCGGCGAGCAGTACTTC. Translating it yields CASSLDWGSGEQYF.

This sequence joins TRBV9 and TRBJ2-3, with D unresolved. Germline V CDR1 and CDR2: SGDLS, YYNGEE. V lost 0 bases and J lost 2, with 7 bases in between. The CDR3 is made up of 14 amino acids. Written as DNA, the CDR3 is TGTGCCAGCAGCGTAGCGGTTGCCACAGATACGCAGTATTTT. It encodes CASSVAVATDTQYF.

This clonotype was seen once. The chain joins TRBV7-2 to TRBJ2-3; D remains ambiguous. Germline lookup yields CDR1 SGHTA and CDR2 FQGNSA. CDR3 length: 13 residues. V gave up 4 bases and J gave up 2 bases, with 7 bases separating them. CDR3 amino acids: CASSYGFTDTQYF. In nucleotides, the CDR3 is TGTGCCAGCAGCTATGGGTTCACAGATACGCAGTATTTT.

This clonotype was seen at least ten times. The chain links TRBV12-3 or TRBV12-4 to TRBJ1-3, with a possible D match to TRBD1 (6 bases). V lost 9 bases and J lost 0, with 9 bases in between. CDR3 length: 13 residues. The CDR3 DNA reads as TGTGCCAGTAGGACAGTCTCTGGAAACACCATATATTTT. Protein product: CASRTVSGNTIYF.

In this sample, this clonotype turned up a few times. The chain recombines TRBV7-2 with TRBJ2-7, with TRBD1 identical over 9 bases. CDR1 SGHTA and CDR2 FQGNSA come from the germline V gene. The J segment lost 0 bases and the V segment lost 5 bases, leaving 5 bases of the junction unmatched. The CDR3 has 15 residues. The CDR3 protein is CASSLGQGFSYEQYF. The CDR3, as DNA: TGTGCCAGCAGCCTTGGACAGGGGTTCTCCTACGAGCAGTACTTC.

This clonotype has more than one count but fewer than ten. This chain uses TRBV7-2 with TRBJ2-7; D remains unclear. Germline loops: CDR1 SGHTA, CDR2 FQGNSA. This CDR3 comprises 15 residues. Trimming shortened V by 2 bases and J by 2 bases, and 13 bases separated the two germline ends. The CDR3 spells CASSLRNGEPYEQYF. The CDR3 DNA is TGTGCCAGCAGCTTAAGGAACGGCGAGCCCTACGAGCAGTACTTC.

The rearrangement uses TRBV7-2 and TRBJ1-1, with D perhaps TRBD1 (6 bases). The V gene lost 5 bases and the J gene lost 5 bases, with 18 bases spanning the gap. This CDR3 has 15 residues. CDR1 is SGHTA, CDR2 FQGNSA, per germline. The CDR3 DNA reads TGTGCCAGCAGCCCGACTGGCAGGGGAAGGACTGAAGCTTTCTTT. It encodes CASSPTGRGRTEAFF. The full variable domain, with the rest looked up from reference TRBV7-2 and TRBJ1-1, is GAGVSQSPSNKVTEKGKDVELRCDPISGHTALYWYRQSLGQGLEFLIYFQGNSAPDKSGLPSDRFSAERTGGSVSTLTIQRTQQEDSAVYLCASSPTGRGRTEAFFGQGTRLTVV.

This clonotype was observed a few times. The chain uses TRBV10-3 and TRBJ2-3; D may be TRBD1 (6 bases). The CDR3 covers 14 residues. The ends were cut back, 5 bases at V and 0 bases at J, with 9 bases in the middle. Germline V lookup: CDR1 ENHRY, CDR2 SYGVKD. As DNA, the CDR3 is TGTGCCATCAGTCGGACAGCTAGCACAGATACGCAGTATTTT. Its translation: CAISRTASTDTQYF.

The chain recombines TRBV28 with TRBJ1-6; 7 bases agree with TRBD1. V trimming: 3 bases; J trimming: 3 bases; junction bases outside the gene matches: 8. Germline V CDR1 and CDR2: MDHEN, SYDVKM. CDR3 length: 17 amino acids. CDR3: CASSFSHAGGYNSPLHF. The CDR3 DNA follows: TGTGCCAGCAGTTTTTCTCACGCAGGGGGCTATAATTCACCCCTCCACTTT.

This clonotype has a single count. This chain's CDR3 is CAIGPGPDCYEQYF. CDR3 nucleotides: TGTGCCATCGGCCCCGGGCCTGATTGCTACGAGCAGTACTTC. V and J are TRBV5-6 and TRBJ2-7; the D is unclear. The CDR3 is 14 residues long. With 9 bases removed from V and 3 bases from J, the gap between germline ends came to 19 bases. Germline V gene lookup returns CDR1 SGHDT and CDR2 YYEEEE.

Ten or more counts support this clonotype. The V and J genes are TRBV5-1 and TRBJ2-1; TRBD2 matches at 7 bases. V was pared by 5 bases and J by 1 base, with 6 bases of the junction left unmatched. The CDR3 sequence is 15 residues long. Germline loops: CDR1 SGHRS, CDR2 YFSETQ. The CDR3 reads CASSTGGGSYNEQFF. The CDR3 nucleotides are TGCGCCAGCAGTACTGGCGGGGGATCCTACAATGAGCAGTTCTTC.

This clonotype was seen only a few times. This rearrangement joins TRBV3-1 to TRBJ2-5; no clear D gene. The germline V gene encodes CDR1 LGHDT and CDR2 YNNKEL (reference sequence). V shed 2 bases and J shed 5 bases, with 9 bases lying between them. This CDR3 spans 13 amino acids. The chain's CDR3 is CASSQFQVETQYF. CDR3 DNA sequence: TGTGCCAGCAGCCAATTTCAAGTGGAGACCCAGTACTTC.

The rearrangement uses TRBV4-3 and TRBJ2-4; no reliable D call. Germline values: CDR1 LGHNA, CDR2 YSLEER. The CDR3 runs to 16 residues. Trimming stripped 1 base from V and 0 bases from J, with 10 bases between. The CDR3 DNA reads TGCGCCAGCAGCCAAGGTCTTATGCTAGCCAAAAACATTCAGTACTTC. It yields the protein CASSQGLMLAKNIQYF.

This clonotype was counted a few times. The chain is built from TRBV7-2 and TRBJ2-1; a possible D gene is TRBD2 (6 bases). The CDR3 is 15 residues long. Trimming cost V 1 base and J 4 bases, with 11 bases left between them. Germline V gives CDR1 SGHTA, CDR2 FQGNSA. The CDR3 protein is CASSLERLAYNEQFF. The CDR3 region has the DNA TGTGCCAGCAGCTTAGAGCGTCTAGCGTACAATGAGCAGTTCTTC.

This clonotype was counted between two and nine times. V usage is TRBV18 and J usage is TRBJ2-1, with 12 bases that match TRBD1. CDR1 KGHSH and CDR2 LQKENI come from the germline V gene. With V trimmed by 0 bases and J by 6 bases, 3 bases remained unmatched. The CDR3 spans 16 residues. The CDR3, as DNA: TGTGCCAGCTCACCACCAGGGACAGGGGGCTTCAATGAGCAGTTCTTC. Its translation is CASSPPGTGGFNEQFF.

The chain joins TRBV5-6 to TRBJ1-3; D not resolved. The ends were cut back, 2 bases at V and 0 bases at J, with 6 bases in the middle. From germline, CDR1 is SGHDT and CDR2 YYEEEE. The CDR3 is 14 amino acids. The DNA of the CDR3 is TGTGCCAGCAGCTTAGATCCCTCTGGAAACACCATATATTTT. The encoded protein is CASSLDPSGNTIYF.

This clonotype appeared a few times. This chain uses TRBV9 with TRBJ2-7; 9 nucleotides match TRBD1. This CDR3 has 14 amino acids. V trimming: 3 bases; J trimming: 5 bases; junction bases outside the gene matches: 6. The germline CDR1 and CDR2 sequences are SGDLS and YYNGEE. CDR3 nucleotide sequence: TGTGCCAGCAGCGCCGGGACAGGGACGCACGAGCAGTACTTC. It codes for CASSAGTGTHEQYF.

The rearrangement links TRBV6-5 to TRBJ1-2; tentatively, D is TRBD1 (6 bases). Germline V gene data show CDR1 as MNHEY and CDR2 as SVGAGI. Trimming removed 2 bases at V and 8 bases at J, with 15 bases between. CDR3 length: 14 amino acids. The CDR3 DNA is TGTGCCAGCAGTTACCGTCAAGGGGGGGAAGGCTACACCTTC. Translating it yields CASSYRQGGEGYTF.

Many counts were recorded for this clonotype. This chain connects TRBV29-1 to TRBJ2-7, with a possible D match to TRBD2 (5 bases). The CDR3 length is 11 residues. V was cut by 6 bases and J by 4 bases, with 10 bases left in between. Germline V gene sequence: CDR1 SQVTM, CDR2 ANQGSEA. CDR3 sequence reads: CSVFRDYEQYF. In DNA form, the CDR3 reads TGCAGCGTCTTCCGGGATTACGAGCAGTACTTC.